The present entry profiles one T cell receptor (beta chain) with its context. The sample originates from a study of blood T cell repertoires in COVID-19. Study-wide context: Whether acute or convalescent, the COVID-19 samples came from the United States, Italy and Spain. PBMCs, B-cell-depleted T cells, or T cells provided the cDNA or gDNA that made up the material.

In the source study's methods: Amplifying reference gene primers gave estimates of nucleated cell counts. Profiling relied on immunoSEQ multiplex PCR, and the TCRdb table lists in-frame clones only, not all of them. That table furnishes V, J and clone size, whereas the DNA furnished D and trimming. Of 200,000 to 250,000 clones in the sample, around four fifths were seen once. The germline V gene has CDR1 SEHNR and CDR2 FQNEAQ (reference sequence). V lost 5 bases and J lost 1; bases outside the gene matches: 6. This CDR3 is 15 amino acids long. The material sequenced was peripheral blood. The TCR was taken from a woman between 55 and 75 years old who had recovered from COVID-19. This chain uses TRBV7-9 with TRBJ1-1; 8 nucleotides align to TRBD1. The chain's CDR3 is CASSTRQGPNTEAFF. DNA of the CDR3: TGTGCCAGCAGCACTCGACAGGGGCCGAACACTGAAGCTTTCTTT.